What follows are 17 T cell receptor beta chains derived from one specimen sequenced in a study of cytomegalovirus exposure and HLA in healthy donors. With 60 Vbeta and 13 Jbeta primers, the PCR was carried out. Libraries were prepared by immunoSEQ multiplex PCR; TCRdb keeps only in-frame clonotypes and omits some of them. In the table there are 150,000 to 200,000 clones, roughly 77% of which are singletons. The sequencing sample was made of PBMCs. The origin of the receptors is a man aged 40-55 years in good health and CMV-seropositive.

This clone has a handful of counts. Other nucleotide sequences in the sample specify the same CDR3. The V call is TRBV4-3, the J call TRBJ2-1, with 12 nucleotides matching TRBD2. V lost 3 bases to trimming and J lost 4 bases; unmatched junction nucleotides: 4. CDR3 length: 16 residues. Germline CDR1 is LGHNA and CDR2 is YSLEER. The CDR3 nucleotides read TGCGCCAGCAGCCAGGGACTAGCGGGTGGATACAATGAGCAGTTCTTC. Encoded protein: CASSQGLAGGYNEQFF.

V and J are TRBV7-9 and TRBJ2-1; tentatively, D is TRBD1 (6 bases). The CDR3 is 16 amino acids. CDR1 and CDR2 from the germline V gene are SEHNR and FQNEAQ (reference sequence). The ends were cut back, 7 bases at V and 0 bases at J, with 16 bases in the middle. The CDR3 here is CASTWGGTSSYNEQFF. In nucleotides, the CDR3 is TGTGCCAGCACCTGGGGTGGGACAAGCTCCTACAATGAGCAGTTCTTC.

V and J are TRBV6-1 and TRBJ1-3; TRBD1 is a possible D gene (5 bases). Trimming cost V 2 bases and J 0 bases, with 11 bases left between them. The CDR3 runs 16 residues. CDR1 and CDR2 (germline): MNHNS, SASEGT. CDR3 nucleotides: TGTGCCAGCAGTGAATTGGCAGGGCCCTCTGGAAACACCATATATTTT. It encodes CASSELAGPSGNTIYF.

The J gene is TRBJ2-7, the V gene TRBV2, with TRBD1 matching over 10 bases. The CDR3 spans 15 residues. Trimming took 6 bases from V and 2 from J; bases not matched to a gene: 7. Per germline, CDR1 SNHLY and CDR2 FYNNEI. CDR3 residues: CASRTAGQGTYEQYF. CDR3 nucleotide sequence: TGTGCCAGCAGAACCGCGGGACAGGGGACCTACGAGCAGTACTTC.

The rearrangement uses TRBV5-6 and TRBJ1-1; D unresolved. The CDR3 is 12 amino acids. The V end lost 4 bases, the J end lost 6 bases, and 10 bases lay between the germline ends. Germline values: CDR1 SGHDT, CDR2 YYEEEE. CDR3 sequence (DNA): TGTGCCAGCAGCGCGAGGTTGGCTGAAGCTTTCTTT. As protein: CASSARLAEAFF.

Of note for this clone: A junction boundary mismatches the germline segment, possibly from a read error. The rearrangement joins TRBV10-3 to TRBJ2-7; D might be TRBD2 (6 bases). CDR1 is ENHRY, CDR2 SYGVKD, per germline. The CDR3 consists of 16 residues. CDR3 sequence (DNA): TGTGCCAGCAGTCCCGCGCTAGCGCACCACTCCTACGAGCAGTACTTC. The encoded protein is CASSPALAHHSYEQYF.

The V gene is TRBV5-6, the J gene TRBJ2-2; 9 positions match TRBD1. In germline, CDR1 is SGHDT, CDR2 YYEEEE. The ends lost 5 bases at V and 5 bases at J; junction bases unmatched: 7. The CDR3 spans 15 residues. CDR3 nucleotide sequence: TGTGCCAGCAGTAAGGGACAGGGTGTTACCGGGGAGCTGTTTTTT. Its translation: CASSKGQGVTGELFF.

The CDR3 loop reads CASSFGTSGNEQFF. Here the CDR3 DNA reads TGTGCCAGCAGTTTCGGGACTAGCGGCAATGAGCAGTTCTTC. V is TRBV6-5 and J is TRBJ2-1, with 11 bases aligning to TRBD2. The junction had 2 bases not matched to a gene; V was cut back by 4 bases and J by 6 bases. CDR3 length equals 14 residues. The V gene's germline CDR1 is MNHEY and CDR2 SVGAGI.

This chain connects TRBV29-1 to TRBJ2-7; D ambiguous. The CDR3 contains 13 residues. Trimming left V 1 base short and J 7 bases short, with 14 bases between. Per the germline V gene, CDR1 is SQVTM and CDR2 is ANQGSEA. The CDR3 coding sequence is TGCAGCGTTGAAGGCCAGGCCCCCTCGGAGCAGTACTTC. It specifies CSVEGQAPSEQYF.

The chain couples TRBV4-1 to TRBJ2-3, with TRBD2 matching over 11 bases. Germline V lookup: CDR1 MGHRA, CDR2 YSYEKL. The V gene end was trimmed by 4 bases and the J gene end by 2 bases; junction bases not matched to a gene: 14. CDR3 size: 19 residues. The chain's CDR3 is CASSLGRLLAGGPTDTQYF. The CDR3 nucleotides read TGCGCCAGCAGCCTAGGGAGACTCCTAGCGGGGGGACCCACAGATACGCAGTATTTT.

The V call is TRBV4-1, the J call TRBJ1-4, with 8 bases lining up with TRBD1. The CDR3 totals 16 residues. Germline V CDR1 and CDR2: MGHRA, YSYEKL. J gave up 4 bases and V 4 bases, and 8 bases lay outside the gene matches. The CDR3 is CASSRHGTGNNEKLFF. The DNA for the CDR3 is TGCGCCAGCAGCCGGCACGGGACAGGCAATAATGAAAAACTGTTTTTT.

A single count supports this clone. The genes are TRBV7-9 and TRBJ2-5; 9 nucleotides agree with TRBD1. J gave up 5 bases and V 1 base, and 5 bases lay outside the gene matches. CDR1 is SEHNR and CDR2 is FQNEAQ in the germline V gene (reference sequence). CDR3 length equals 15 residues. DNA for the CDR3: TGTGCCAGCAGCTTAGGGACAGGGGTCTCGGAGACCCAGTACTTC. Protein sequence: CASSLGTGVSETQYF.

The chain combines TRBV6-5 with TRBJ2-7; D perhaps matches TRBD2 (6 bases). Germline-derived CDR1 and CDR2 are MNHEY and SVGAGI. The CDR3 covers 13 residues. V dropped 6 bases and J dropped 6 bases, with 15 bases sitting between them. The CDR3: CASSQSGPGEQYF. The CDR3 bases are TGTGCCAGCAGCCAGAGCGGGCCAGGCGAGCAGTACTTC.

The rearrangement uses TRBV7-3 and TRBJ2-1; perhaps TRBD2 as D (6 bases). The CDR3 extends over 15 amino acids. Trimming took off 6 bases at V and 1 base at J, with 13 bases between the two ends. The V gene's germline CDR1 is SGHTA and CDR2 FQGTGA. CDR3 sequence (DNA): TGTGCCAGCAGACCCTCCGGGGGTTCCTACAATGAGCAGTTCTTC. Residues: CASRPSGGSYNEQFF.

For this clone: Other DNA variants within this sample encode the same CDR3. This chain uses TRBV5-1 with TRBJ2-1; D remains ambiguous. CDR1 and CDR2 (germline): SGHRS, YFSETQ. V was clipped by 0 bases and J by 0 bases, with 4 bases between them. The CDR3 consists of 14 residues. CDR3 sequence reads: CASSLDSSYNEQFF. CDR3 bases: TGCGCCAGCAGCTTGGATAGCTCCTACAATGAGCAGTTCTTC. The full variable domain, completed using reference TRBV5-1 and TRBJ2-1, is KAGVTQTPRYLIKTRGQQVTLSCSPISGHRSVSWYQQTPGQGLQFLFEYFSETQRNKGNFPGRFSGRQFSNSRSEMNVSTLELGDSALYLCASSLDSSYNEQFFGPGTRLTVL.

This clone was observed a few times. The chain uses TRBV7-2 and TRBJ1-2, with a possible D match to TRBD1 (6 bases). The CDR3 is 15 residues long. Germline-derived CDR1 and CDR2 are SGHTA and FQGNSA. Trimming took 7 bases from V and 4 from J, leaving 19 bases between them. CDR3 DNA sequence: TGTGCCAGCACCTCGGTGGCGGGGGCTGGCTATGGCTACACCTTC. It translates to CASTSVAGAGYGYTF.

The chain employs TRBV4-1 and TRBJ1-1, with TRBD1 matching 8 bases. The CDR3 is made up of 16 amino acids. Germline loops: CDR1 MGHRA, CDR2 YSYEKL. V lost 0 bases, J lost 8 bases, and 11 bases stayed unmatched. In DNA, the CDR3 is TGCGCCAGCAGCCAAGATCGAGTCAGGGGGCTGGTCGAAGCTTTCTTT. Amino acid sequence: CASSQDRVRGLVEAFF.